Presented here are 31 T cell receptor beta chains from one specimen sequenced in a study of CD8 T cells in ankylosing spondylitis. TCRdb itself ran the 5' RACE reads through MiXCR, one entry per CDR3 protein. The sample yields 150,000 to 200,000 distinct CDR3 sequences, 11% seen once. The sample taken for sequencing was blood, either unsorted or a sorted T cell fraction (not recorded which). Source of these receptors: a male donor with ankylosing spondylitis or in good health (not recorded which).

The gene calls are TRBV20-1 and TRBJ1-2; 7 nucleotides match TRBD1. The CDR3 has 15 amino acids. The germline V gene encodes CDR1 DFQATT and CDR2 SNEGSKA (reference sequence). J lost 7 bases, V lost 5 bases, and 16 bases had no gene match. This chain's CDR3 is CSAQTPGGGELGYTF. DNA of the CDR3: TGCAGTGCTCAAACCCCAGGAGGGGGCGAGCTTGGCTACACCTTC.

This clonotype came up a few times. The rearrangement joins TRBV5-1 to TRBJ1-3, with D unclear. Germline V gives CDR1 SGHRS, CDR2 YFSETQ. Trimming cost V 5 bases and J 0 bases, with 15 bases left between them. The CDR3 runs 16 residues. The chain's CDR3 is CASSRLQASSGNTIYF. The CDR3 nucleotides read TGCGCCAGCAGTCGTCTCCAGGCTAGCTCTGGAAACACCATATATTTT.

This clonotype was recorded many times. This sequence joins TRBV6-5 and TRBJ1-6, with 7 bases matching TRBD1. With 0 bases clipped from V and 8 bases from J, the junction kept 7 bases outside the gene matches. Germline V gene lookup returns CDR1 MNHEY and CDR2 SVGAGI. The CDR3 is 16 amino acids. CDR3 DNA sequence: TGTGCCAGCAGTTACTCTTCGACAGGGAGTTATTCACCCCTCCACTTT. Its translation is CASSYSSTGSYSPLHF.

This clonotype has a count of ten or more. The chain couples TRBV4-2 to TRBJ1-6, with unresolved D. Germline CDR1 and CDR2: LGHNA and YNFKEQ. Trimming removed 0 bases from V and 14 bases from J, with 8 bases in between. This CDR3 is built from 12 residues. The CDR3 loop reads CASSQEVGSLHF. DNA for the CDR3: TGTGCCAGCAGCCAAGAAGTTGGGTCCCTCCACTTT.

This chain connects TRBV24-1 to TRBJ1-1, with 10 bases that match TRBD1. The trim removed 3 bases at V and 5 bases at J, leaving 5 bases unmatched. The CDR3 consists of 15 residues. The V gene's germline CDR1 is KGHDR and CDR2 SFDVKD. The CDR3 loop reads CATSDADRGRTEAFF. In DNA form, the CDR3 reads TGTGCCACCAGTGATGCTGACAGGGGGCGAACTGAAGCTTTCTTT.

The V call is TRBV7-6, the J call TRBJ2-7; TRBD1 or TRBD2 may be the D gene (5 bases each). The germline V and J ends were trimmed by 5 bases and 1 base, with 15 bases remaining between them. This CDR3 is built from 15 residues. The germline gives CDR1 SGHVS, CDR2 FNYEAQ. CDR3 sequence reads: CASSPYGASSYEQYF. The CDR3 DNA reads TGTGCCAGCAGCCCATACGGGGCATCTTCCTACGAGCAGTACTTC.

Concerning this clonotype: This may arise from a read error, as a much more abundant clone is one base away. The rearrangement links TRBV13 to TRBJ2-5, with TRBD1 identical over 8 bases. Germline V gives CDR1 PRHDT, CDR2 FYEKMQ (reference sequence). The CDR3 has 14 amino acids. The CDR3 sequence: CTSSDRGEGETQYF. The CDR3 nucleotides are TGTACCAGCAGCGACAGGGGTGAAGGAGAGACCCAGTACTTC.

In the case of this clonotype: A junction end diverges from the germline sequence, so it may reflect a read error. V is TRBV4-1 and J is TRBJ2-7, with 10 positions matching TRBD1. Germline V gene lookup returns CDR1 MGHRA and CDR2 YSYEKL. The CDR3 contains 17 residues. The CDR3 bases are TGCACCAGCAGCCGGGTTATAGACAGGGGGCTGACCTACGAGCAGTACTTC. Translated: CTSSRVIDRGLTYEQYF.

The sample holds many counts of this clonotype. The chain recombines TRBV5-1 with TRBJ2-3; possible D gene TRBD2, 6 bases. Germline values: CDR1 SGHRS, CDR2 YFSETQ. Trimming took off 0 bases at V and 1 base at J, with 21 bases between the two ends. This CDR3 comprises 19 residues. CDR3 DNA sequence: TGCGCCAGCAGCTTGGAAGGGGTAGCGGCTTTTACTGGCACAGATACGCAGTATTTT. Residues: CASSLEGVAAFTGTDTQYF.

At least ten counts were recorded for this clonotype. The genes are TRBV5-1 and TRBJ1-2; a possible D gene is TRBD1 (5 bases). The germline V and J ends were trimmed by 1 base and 8 bases, with 12 bases remaining between them. This CDR3 has 13 residues. In germline, CDR1 is SGHRS, CDR2 YFSETQ. The CDR3, as DNA: TGCGCCAGCAGCTTGATGGGGGAGAACGGCTACACCTTC. This sequence encodes CASSLMGENGYTF.

Turning to this clonotype: This sequence may be a read error, since a much larger clone differs from it by one base. The gene calls are TRBV20-1 and TRBJ2-5; 14 positions match TRBD2. CDR3 length: 14 residues. V lost 0 bases, J lost 7 bases, and 1 base stayed unmatched. Germline V lookup: CDR1 DFQATT, CDR2 SNEGSKA (reference sequence). CDR3 amino acids: CSARDGLAGGTQYF. As DNA, the CDR3 is TGCAGTGCTAGAGACGGACTAGCGGGAGGGACCCAGTACTTC.

This clonotype was recorded a few times. The chain joins TRBV18 to TRBJ1-2; D might be TRBD1 (5 bases). Germline CDR1 reads KGHSH; CDR2 reads LQKENI. The CDR3 contains 14 residues. V was cut by 6 bases and J by 4 bases, with 15 bases left in between. CDR3: CASSREKGSYGYTF. CDR3 nucleotide sequence: TGTGCCAGCTCCCGCGAGAAGGGGAGCTATGGCTACACCTTC.

This rearrangement joins TRBV7-9 to TRBJ2-1; perhaps D is TRBD1 or TRBD2 (6 bases each). This CDR3 has 15 amino acids. Germline loops: CDR1 SEHNR, CDR2 FQNEAQ (reference sequence). V lost 2 bases and J lost 6, with 14 bases in between. The CDR3 sequence: CASSLKLGGGNEQFF. The CDR3, as DNA: TGTGCCAGCAGCTTAAAGCTTGGAGGGGGCAATGAGCAGTTCTTC.

The chain joins TRBV19 to TRBJ1-2, with D possibly TRBD1 on 5 matching bases. CDR1 is LNHDA, CDR2 SQIVND, per germline (reference sequence). Between the trimmed V and J ends, which lost 10 bases and 5 bases, there was a span of 20 bases. The CDR3 covers 14 residues. This CDR3 is CATVQTGRRYGYTF. CDR3 in DNA: TGTGCCACCGTTCAGACGGGGCGGAGATATGGCTACACCTTC.

This clonotype was observed at least ten times. The genes are TRBV9 and TRBJ1-1; D not resolved. The germline CDR1 and CDR2 sequences are SGDLS and YYNGEE. This CDR3 comprises 14 residues. The V gene lost 2 bases and the J gene lost 6 bases, with 14 bases spanning the gap. The CDR3 bases are TGTGCCAGCAGCGTGGATCCTTCGATAGCTGAAGCTTTCTTT. It codes for CASSVDPSIAEAFF.

This clonotype showed up many times. The genes are TRBV11-2 and TRBJ2-1, with D perhaps TRBD2 (6 bases). Germline lookup yields CDR1 SGHAT and CDR2 FQNNGV. The CDR3 contains 16 residues. V lost 1 base, J lost 5 bases, and 15 bases lay in between. CDR3 nucleotides: TGTGCCAGCAGCTTAGCCTTTCGGCGGGGTAACAATGAGCAGTTCTTC. It yields the protein CASSLAFRRGNNEQFF.

This clonotype appeared many times. The V and J genes are TRBV9 and TRBJ1-2; D gene ambiguous. Between the trimmed V and J ends, which lost 3 bases and 5 bases, there was a span of 14 bases. CDR1 is SGDLS and CDR2 is YYNGEE in the germline V gene. This CDR3 spans 14 amino acids. As DNA, the CDR3 is TGTGCCAGCAGCGCTGAACGCCCCCCGTATGGCTACACCTTC. The encoded protein is CASSAERPPYGYTF.

This clonotype appeared many times. V usage is TRBV5-5 and J usage is TRBJ2-2; 7 bases are a match to TRBD1. The CDR3 consists of 15 residues. V lost 3 bases to trimming and J lost 6 bases; unmatched junction nucleotides: 8. The V gene's germline CDR1 is SGHKS and CDR2 YYEKEE (reference sequence). The CDR3 bases are TGTGCCAGCAGCTGGCGACAGGGCGGTCCCGGGGAGCTGTTTTTT. It translates to CASSWRQGGPGELFF.

In this sample, this clonotype turned up many times. The chain recombines TRBV29-1 with TRBJ2-7, with TRBD2 matching 9 bases. V shed 2 bases and J 3 bases; nucleotides not matched to a gene: 8. This CDR3 region has 15 residues. Germline V gene sequence: CDR1 SQVTM, CDR2 ANQGSEA. CDR3 protein: CSVESVAGDGYEQYF. CDR3 bases: TGCAGCGTTGAATCCGTAGCGGGAGATGGCTACGAGCAGTACTTC.

This clonotype was observed a handful of times. V is TRBV12-3 or TRBV12-4 and J is TRBJ1-4; a possible D gene is TRBD1 (5 bases). The CDR3 has 15 residues. Between the trimmed V and J ends, which lost 3 bases and 3 bases, there was a span of 11 bases. The CDR3 region has the DNA TGTGCCAGCAGTTTGCAGGGTTGGGCTAATGAAAAACTGTTTTTT. Its translation: CASSLQGWANEKLFF.

Ten or more counts support this clonotype. The chain employs TRBV6-1 and TRBJ2-1; D unclear. The CDR3 loop spans 11 amino acids. The V and J ends lost 6 bases and 5 bases respectively, with 5 bases between them. Germline V lookup: CDR1 MNHNS, CDR2 SASEGT. CDR3 in DNA: TGTGCCAGCAGGCTCAACAATGAGCAGTTCTTC. Protein sequence: CASRLNNEQFF.

This clonotype was counted at least ten times. The rearrangement links TRBV20-1 to TRBJ2-5; 8 bases match TRBD2. V dropped 3 bases and J dropped 4; count of bases not matched to a gene: 7. Germline-derived CDR1 and CDR2 are DFQATT and SNEGSKA (reference sequence). The CDR3 covers 14 residues. In DNA, the CDR3 is TGCAGTGCTAGTTTCGGGGGGGCAACAGAGACCCAGTACTTC. As protein: CSASFGGATETQYF.

The chain is built from TRBV20-1 and TRBJ2-3; 12 bases match TRBD2. The CDR3 spans 14 residues. V shed 5 bases, J shed 7 bases, and the junction held 7 bases outside the gene matches. CDR1 is DFQATT and CDR2 is SNEGSKA in the germline V gene (reference sequence). The CDR3 region is CSASLAGGRNTQYF. In nucleotides, the CDR3 is TGCAGTGCTTCTCTAGCGGGGGGGAGGAATACGCAGTATTTT.

There are a few counts of this clonotype. V and J are TRBV2 and TRBJ2-1; 10 nucleotides align to TRBD1. Looked up from germline, CDR1 is SNHLY and CDR2 is FYNNEI. This CDR3 is built from 15 residues. J was trimmed by 6 bases and V by 4 bases; bases with no gene match: 6. The DNA of the CDR3 is TGTGCCAGCAGTGGGGACAGGGGCACTTTCAATGAGCAGTTCTTC. Translating it yields CASSGDRGTFNEQFF.

This clonotype was recorded at least ten times. V usage is TRBV12-3 or TRBV12-4 and J usage is TRBJ1-1; perhaps TRBD1 as D (6 bases). V was pared by 4 bases and J by 0 bases, with 12 bases between. The CDR3 is made up of 15 amino acids. The CDR3 loop reads CASSSQGRVNTEAFF. The CDR3 nucleotides are TGTGCCAGCAGTTCTCAGGGGCGCGTGAACACTGAAGCTTTCTTT.

This clonotype has just a few counts. The J gene is TRBJ2-4, the V gene TRBV20-1; TRBD1 aligns across 9 bases. Germline CDR1 is DFQATT and CDR2 is SNEGSKA (reference sequence). The CDR3 extends over 16 amino acids. J gave up 0 bases and V 5 bases, and 8 bases lay outside the gene matches. CDR3 in amino acids: CSAPNRGRVAKNIQYF. The CDR3 region has the DNA TGCAGTGCTCCCAACAGGGGGCGGGTAGCCAAAAACATTCAGTACTTC.

The chain carries TRBV6-1 and TRBJ2-7; D assignment may be TRBD1 or TRBD2 (6 bases each). CDR1 MNHNS and CDR2 SASEGT come from the germline V gene. The CDR3 is 15 residues long. The V end was cut by 0 bases, the J end by 7 bases, with 16 bases between. The CDR3 nucleotides are TGTGCCAGCAGTGAAGCTTCGGGGGCATCTGGAGAGCAGTACTTC. Its protein is CASSEASGASGEQYF.

This clonotype was counted many times. The rearrangement uses TRBV29-1 and TRBJ2-1; 9 bases align to TRBD2. Per germline, CDR1 SQVTM and CDR2 ANQGSEA. J lost 5 bases, V lost 4 bases, and 9 bases had no gene match. The CDR3 has 15 amino acids. The DNA of the CDR3 is TGCAGCGTTGCGGGCGAGGAGCGGGAGGACAATGAGCAGTTCTTC. Translating gives CSVAGEEREDNEQFF.

The chain recombines TRBV5-6 with TRBJ2-7, with D perhaps assigned TRBD1 or TRBD2 (6 bases each). Germline-derived CDR1 and CDR2 are SGHDT and YYEEEE. The length of the CDR3 is 16 residues. Trimming removed 4 bases from V and 6 bases from J, with 23 bases in between. CDR3 region: CASSGPGGVGGGEQYF. CDR3 sequence (DNA): TGTGCCAGCAGCGGGCCCGGGGGCGTTGGGGGCGGCGAGCAGTACTTC. The whole variable domain, remainder taken from reference TRBV5-6 and TRBJ2-7, is DAGVTQSPTHLIKTRGQQVTLRCSPKSGHDTVSWYQQALGQGPQFIFQYYEEEERQRGNFPDRFSGHQFPNYSSELNVNALLLGDSALYLCASSGPGGVGGGEQYFGPGTRLTVT.

This clonotype was counted only a few times. The V and J genes are TRBV24-1 and TRBJ1-4; TRBD1 matches 9 bases. With V trimmed by 3 bases and J by 7 bases, 8 bases remained unmatched. Germline-derived CDR1 and CDR2 are KGHDR and SFDVKD. CDR3 length equals 16 residues. This CDR3 reads CATSDRTGELGEKLFF. CDR3 DNA: TGTGCCACCAGTGATCGGACAGGGGAGTTGGGTGAAAAACTGTTTTTT.

V usage is TRBV10-3 and J usage is TRBJ2-7; 9 positions agree with TRBD1. Germline V gene lookup returns CDR1 ENHRY and CDR2 SYGVKD. The CDR3 extends over 14 amino acids. V lost 8 bases to trimming and J lost 2 bases; unmatched junction nucleotides: 7. The CDR3 nucleotides read TGTGCCATCCGGGAGACAGGGGGGCCCTACGAGCAGTACTTC. Translated: CAIRETGGPYEQYF.